This TCR beta chain emerged from a study of T cell changes during pregnancy in multiple sclerosis. TCRdb's table, derived via immunoSEQ multiplex PCR, lists solely in-frame clones and lacks some. The sample lists about 18,000 clones; more than 70% were seen once. Germline CDR1 MNHNY, CDR2 SVGAGI (reference sequence). The CDR3 covers 15 residues. V was trimmed by 2 bases and J by 7 bases, leaving 12 bases between them. The specimen comprised CD8+ T cells from peripheral blood mononuclear cells, sampled after pregnancy. The chain has TRBV6-6 and TRBJ1-6; perhaps TRBD1 as D (5 bases). This TCR was recovered from a female donor with multiple sclerosis, enrolled in a pregnancy study. This CDR3 reads CASSYGRDLNSPLHF. The CDR3 DNA reads as TGTGCCAGCAGTTACGGCAGGGATTTGAATTCACCCCTCCACTTT.